This TCR beta chain is drawn from a study of OX40 agonist ivuxolimab in advanced cancers. Whole-study context: With a range of 23 to 79, age averaged approximately 64 years, and 65% to 85% were male. Study findings and constraints: CD8+ T cells (on average) carried more expanded clones than CD4+ T cells.

The CDR3 totals 14 residues. Trimming removed 4 bases from V and 4 bases from J, with 14 bases in between. From germline, CDR1 is SGHRS and CDR2 YFSETQ. In its sample, this clone was seen once. As yet, its antigen is unknown. Clones were sequenced by immunoSEQ multiplex PCR, and TCRdb holds only the in-frame ones, with some missing. This sample has some 49,000 clones; nearly 80% occur once, and the top ten carry 7.9%. J is TRBJ1-2 and V is TRBV5-1; possible D gene TRBD1, 5 bases. Material: CD4+ or CD8+ T cells sorted from blood, obtained in a trial of the OX40 agonist ivuxolimab. The sequence was obtained from an adult with an advanced solid tumor such as melanoma, head and neck, liver or kidney cancer. This CDR3 is CASSTLGRAYGYTF. For the CDR3, the DNA is TGCGCCAGCAGCACCCTGGGCAGGGCCTATGGCTACACCTTC.